Listed here is a single TCR beta chain. The antigen it recognizes is unknown. It has no much larger one-base neighbor in the sample; base qualities were not kept. Receptor amplification or capture employed the immunoSEQ multiplex PCR assay. TCRdb carries this immuneACCESS record with in-frame sequences only. Its versions omit some clonotypes, under half of them owing to an unresolved V gene in the studies checked, with the rest unexplained. Counted in this sample were 110,000 to 150,000 clones; 85% to 95% of them appeared once. The top ten constitute less than 2% of the sample. The sample is drawn from a study of CD4+ T cells in melanoma (dated by TCRdb to 2022 to 2024). Background on the whole study: Neoantigen-specific CD4+ T cells in human melanoma were what the study investigated. The paper's findings and limits, for the study overall: According to the report, neoantigen-specific CD4+ T cells in melanoma displayed diverse differentiation states. The report described a correlation between neoantigen-specific CD4+ T cells and the function of CD8+ T cells, macrophages and B cells.

Donors were patients with melanoma. From its cysteine to its phenylalanine, the CDR3 spans 16 amino acids. Kept here is only the CDR3 DNA, which spans 48 bases and is read in frame from base 1. Rearrangement joined TRBV21-1 to TRBJ2-7; the listed D gene, TRBD1, was not tested against the DNA. TRBV21-1 is reported as a pseudogene. The sequence was collected from a human donor with melanoma. The CDR3 protein sequence reads: CASSTQLQQRFYEQYF. Here is the DNA: TGTGCCAGCAGCACCCAGCTTCAACAGAGATTCTACGAGCAGTACTTC.